This T cell receptor (beta chain) was found in a study of blood T cells in healthy people across ages. A sample-barcoded 5' primer and a J-beta primer mix were used in a second PCR of roughly 6 to 12 cycles. TCRdb re-called the 5' RACE reads through MiXCR, storing one row per CDR3 protein. The sample has around 650,000 distinct CDR3 sequences, around two fifths seen once; the top ten hold about 32%. V was clipped by 5 bases and J by 5 bases, with 21 bases between them. The CDR3 runs to 16 residues. CDR1 is SGHTA and CDR2 is FQGNSA in the germline V gene. This clonotype was counted a few times. The sample comprised blood. The sequence came from a man of 80 years or more in good health. The chain links TRBV7-2 to TRBJ2-5; D is perhaps TRBD1 or TRBD2 (5 bases each). This CDR3 is CASSMYNVGPRETQYF. In DNA, the CDR3 is TGTGCCAGCAGCATGTACAATGTGGGACCGCGGGAGACCCAGTACTTC. The entire variable domain, with the rest obtained from reference TRBV7-2 and TRBJ2-5, is as follows: GAGVSQSPSNKVTEKGKDVELRCDPISGHTALYWYRQSLGQGLEFLIYFQGNSAPDKSGLPSDRFSAERTGGSVSTLTIQRTQQEDSAVYLCASSMYNVGPRETQYFGPGTRLLVL.